This T cell receptor (beta chain) was found in a study of blood T cell repertoires in COVID-19. Sequencing used immunoSEQ multiplex PCR; TCRdb keeps in-frame clones, though not all of them. The sample has about 170,000 clones, 70% to 90% seen once. Trimming cost V 3 bases and J 5 bases, with 13 bases left between them. The CDR3 totals 14 residues. Germline CDR1 is MDHEN and CDR2 is SYDVKM. V and J are TRBV28 and TRBJ1-1; D may be TRBD1 (6 bases). Material: peripheral blood. This receptor was identified in a woman of 80 years or more with COVID-19, enrolled during active disease. This chain's CDR3 is CASSFAGARTEAFF. The CDR3 DNA is TGTGCCAGCAGTTTTGCAGGGGCCAGGACTGAAGCTTTCTTT. The full variable domain, completed using reference TRBV28 and TRBJ1-1, is DVKVTQSSRYLVKRTGEKVFLECVQDMDHENMFWYRQDPGLGLRLIYFSYDVKMKEKGDIPEGYSVSREKKERFSLILESASTNQTSMYLCASSFAGARTEAFFGQGTRLTVV.